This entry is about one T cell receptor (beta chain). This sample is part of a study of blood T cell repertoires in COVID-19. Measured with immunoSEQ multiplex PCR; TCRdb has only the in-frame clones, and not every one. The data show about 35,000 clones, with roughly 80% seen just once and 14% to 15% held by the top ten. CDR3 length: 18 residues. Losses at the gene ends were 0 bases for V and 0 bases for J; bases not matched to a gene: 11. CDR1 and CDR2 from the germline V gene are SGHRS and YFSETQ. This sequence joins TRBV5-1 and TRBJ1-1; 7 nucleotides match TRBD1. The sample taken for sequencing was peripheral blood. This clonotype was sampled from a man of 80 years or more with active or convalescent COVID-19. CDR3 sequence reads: CASSLVSGSGQLNTEAFF. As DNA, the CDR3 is TGCGCCAGCAGCTTGGTTTCAGGATCGGGACAGCTGAACACTGAAGCTTTCTTT.